The 32 T cell receptor beta chains reported below all come from one sample, sequenced in a study of human T cells and chemical hapten exposure. TCRdb analysed the RACE reads with MiXCR anew, one entry per CDR3 protein. This table has just under 60,000 distinct CDR3 sequences, roughly an eighth appearing once. Time point here: patch test 3, about 24 weeks after DPC sensitization. The treatment: therapeutic diphenylcyclopropenone sensitization with weekly scalp DPC. Here the sequenced sample was whole blood, taken in connection with sensitization to the hapten diphenylcyclopropenone (DPC). The source of these receptors is a man younger than 45 with alopecia areata. Some clones in this sample may be carry-over from other donors' samples.

This clonotype was observed a handful of times. V usage is TRBV27 and J usage is TRBJ1-1; TRBD1 matches 9 bases. The CDR3 sequence is 16 residues long. J was trimmed by 5 bases and V by 6 bases; bases with no gene match: 13. Germline values: CDR1 MNHEY, CDR2 SMNVEV (reference sequence). CDR3 amino acids: CASRIRDRVVGTEAFF. The CDR3 region has the DNA TGTGCCAGCAGGATCCGGGACAGGGTCGTTGGGACTGAAGCTTTCTTT.

This clonotype was counted only a few times. The chain links TRBV19 to TRBJ2-3; no clear D gene. Trimming shortened V by 3 bases and J by 3 bases, and 7 bases separated the two germline ends. Germline lookup yields CDR1 LNHDA and CDR2 SQIVND (reference sequence). The CDR3 consists of 13 residues. Written as DNA, the CDR3 is TGTGCCAGTAGTATGCAGGTTACAGATACGCAGTATTTT. Its translation: CASSMQVTDTQYF.

Only a few counts were recorded for this clonotype. V gene TRBV9 combines with J gene TRBJ2-3; D might be TRBD1 (6 bases). Trimming left V 4 bases short and J 5 bases short, with 17 bases between. CDR1 SGDLS and CDR2 YYNGEE come from the germline V gene. This CDR3 is built from 15 residues. This chain's CDR3 is CASSPSGTLGDTQYF. The DNA for the CDR3 is TGTGCCAGCAGCCCGTCCGGGACACTCGGAGATACGCAGTATTTT.

The sample holds many counts of this clonotype. This chain links TRBV7-8 with TRBJ1-1; maybe TRBD1 (5 bases). CDR1 is SGHVS, CDR2 FQNEAQ, per germline. V was pared by 5 bases and J by 7 bases, with 20 bases between. The CDR3 spans 15 residues. The CDR3 region is CASSPPLSGGGEAFF. The CDR3 DNA is TGTGCCAGCAGCCCCCCCCTCTCGGGGGGAGGTGAAGCTTTCTTT.

This clonotype was seen only a few times. The V and J genes are TRBV6-6 and TRBJ1-4; D is uncertain. Trimming left V 5 bases short and J 0 bases short, with 10 bases between. This CDR3 region has 15 residues. Germline CDR1 MNHNY, CDR2 SVGAGI (reference sequence). CDR3 DNA sequence: TGTGCCAGCAGTCCCGGCAGACCAACTAATGAAAAACTGTTTTTT. Translated: CASSPGRPTNEKLFF.

This clonotype was seen a few times. V and J are TRBV7-6 and TRBJ2-2, with D possibly TRBD1 on 5 matching bases. Germline CDR1 is SGHVS and CDR2 is FNYEAQ. The V end lost 5 bases, the J end lost 0 bases, and 16 bases lay between the germline ends. This CDR3 spans 17 amino acids. CDR3 nucleotide sequence: TGTGCCAGCAGCCTATTTACTGACAGCCCGAACACCGGGGAGCTGTTTTTT. Encoded protein: CASSLFTDSPNTGELFF.

This rearrangement joins TRBV7-6 to TRBJ2-2, with a tentative D call TRBD2 (6 bases). Trimming took off 5 bases at V and 3 bases at J, with 10 bases between the two ends. The CDR3 loop spans 14 amino acids. Germline values: CDR1 SGHVS, CDR2 FNYEAQ. The chain's CDR3 is CASSRDSYTGELFF. CDR3 DNA sequence: TGTGCCAGCAGCCGGGACTCTTACACCGGGGAGCTGTTTTTT.

This clonotype was seen a few times. The V gene is TRBV7-9, the J gene TRBJ1-5; 7 bases are shared with TRBD1. J lost 2 bases, V lost 4 bases, and 5 bases had no gene match. There are 15 residues in the CDR3. Germline values: CDR1 SEHNR, CDR2 FQNEAQ (reference sequence). The CDR3: CASSSTGSGNQPQHF. The CDR3, as DNA: TGTGCCAGCAGCTCGACAGGGTCCGGCAATCAGCCCCAGCATTTT.

This rearrangement joins TRBV28 to TRBJ1-5, with a tentative D call TRBD1 (6 bases). V was shortened by 7 bases and J by 6 bases, with 28 bases between the two germline ends. The V gene's germline CDR1 is MDHEN and CDR2 SYDVKM. This CDR3 is 18 amino acids long. In DNA form, the CDR3 reads TGTGCCAGCACCTCAGGAGTTCACGTGGGGGGCGCTGGTCAGCCCCAGCATTTT. Its translation: CASTSGVHVGGAGQPQHF.

The chain uses TRBV28 and TRBJ1-2; 7 nucleotides match TRBD1. There are 18 residues in the CDR3. Germline CDR1 MDHEN, CDR2 SYDVKM. The trim removed 11 bases at V and 1 base at J, leaving 22 bases unmatched. This CDR3 reads CAGTTGIINRGINYGYTF. CDR3 bases: TGTGCCGGGACTACAGGGATCATAAACAGGGGAATTAACTATGGCTACACCTTC.

This clonotype was counted only a few times. The V call is TRBV7-2, the J call TRBJ1-3; 10 nucleotides align to TRBD1. The length of the CDR3 is 15 residues. Germline CDR1 is SGHTA and CDR2 is FQGNSA. J lost 4 bases, V lost 4 bases, and 4 bases had no gene match. For the CDR3, the DNA is TGTGCCAGCAGCTATCGGGACAGGGGAGGAAACACCATATATTTT. Protein product: CASSYRDRGGNTIYF.

This clonotype has only a few counts. The rearrangement joins TRBV29-1 to TRBJ2-7, with D uncertain. The CDR3 is 13 residues long. Germline CDR1 SQVTM, CDR2 ANQGSEA. Trimming took 2 bases from V and 1 from J, leaving 9 bases between them. The CDR3 DNA reads TGCAGCGTTGAAAAAGACAATTCCTACGAGCAGTACTTC. It yields the protein CSVEKDNSYEQYF.

This rearrangement joins TRBV5-1 to TRBJ1-1; 7 nucleotides align to TRBD1. Looked up from germline, CDR1 is SGHRS and CDR2 is YFSETQ. With 0 bases clipped from V and 0 bases from J, the junction kept 11 bases outside the gene matches. The CDR3 extends over 18 amino acids. This chain's CDR3 is CASSLEGQRKLMNTEAFF. CDR3 bases: TGCGCCAGCAGCTTGGAGGGACAGCGAAAACTCATGAACACTGAAGCTTTCTTT.

This clonotype was counted ten times or more. The chain couples TRBV2 to TRBJ2-3, with D possibly being TRBD2 (5 bases). V was pared by 3 bases and J by 1 base, with 11 bases between. The CDR3 is made up of 15 amino acids. Germline loops: CDR1 SNHLY, CDR2 FYNNEI. CDR3 DNA: TGTGCCAGCAGTGATGGGAGTACCGGCACAGATACGCAGTATTTT. It is translated as CASSDGSTGTDTQYF. The full variable domain, with the rest looked up from reference TRBV2 and TRBJ2-3, is EPEVTQTPSHQVTQMGQEVILRCVPISNHLYFYWYRQILGQKVEFLVSFYNNEISEKSEIFDDQFSVERPDGSNFTLKIRSTKLEDSAMYFCASSDGSTGTDTQYFGPGTRLTVL.

This clonotype has ten or more counts. V usage is TRBV20-1 and J usage is TRBJ2-7; weak D call: TRBD2 (6 bases). The CDR3 has 13 amino acids. V gave up 5 bases and J gave up 6 bases, with 17 bases separating them. Germline V gene data show CDR1 as DFQATT and CDR2 as SNEGSKA (reference sequence). The chain's CDR3 is CSAVGLGGAEQYF. CDR3 in DNA: TGCAGTGCTGTGGGACTGGGGGGAGCCGAGCAGTACTTC.

The table lists this clonotype with a few counts. The chain couples TRBV7-2 to TRBJ2-1; 14 bases map to TRBD2. With 5 bases clipped from V and 8 bases from J, the junction kept 5 bases outside the gene matches. Germline V lookup: CDR1 SGHTA, CDR2 FQGNSA. This CDR3 is 15 amino acids long. CDR3 in amino acids: CASSKTSGGAYEQFF. In DNA form, the CDR3 reads TGTGCCAGCAGCAAGACTAGCGGGGGGGCTTATGAGCAGTTCTTC.

The chain combines TRBV29-1 with TRBJ2-7; D gene unclear. Germline CDR1 and CDR2: SQVTM and ANQGSEA. The CDR3 sequence is 10 residues long. V shed 3 bases and J shed 3 bases, with 3 bases lying between them. CDR3 DNA: TGCAGCGTTGAGGACTACGAGCAGTACTTC. Its translation is CSVEDYEQYF.

This clonotype was found many times. This chain joins TRBV3-1 and TRBJ2-2; 14 bases are shared with TRBD2. Germline loops: CDR1 LGHDT, CDR2 YNNKEL (reference sequence). Trimming removed 4 bases from V and 4 bases from J; junction bases left unmatched: 5. CDR3 length equals 17 residues. The CDR3 nucleotides read TGTGCCAGCAGCCCGACTAGCGGGGGGGCCCTCACCGGGGAGCTGTTTTTT. Encoded protein: CASSPTSGGALTGELFF.

This clonotype appeared a few times. V is TRBV7-9 and J is TRBJ1-3, with D possibly matching TRBD1 (6 bases). Germline CDR1 SEHNR, CDR2 FQNEAQ (reference sequence). The CDR3 has 13 amino acids. The germline V and J ends were trimmed by 6 bases and 4 bases, with 10 bases remaining between them. DNA of the CDR3: TGTGCCAGCAGGCAGGGGACCGGAAACACCATATATTTT. This translates into CASRQGTGNTIYF. Filled out from reference TRBV7-9 and TRBJ1-3, the complete variable domain reads DTGVSQNPRHKITKRGQNVTFRCDPISEHNRLYWYRQTLGQGPEFLTYFQNEAQLEKSRLLSDRFSAERPKGSFSTLEIQRTEQGDSAMYLCASRQGTGNTIYFGEGSWLTVV.

This clonotype came up many times. The chain links TRBV7-6 to TRBJ2-1; no firm D call. There are 14 residues in the CDR3. V shed 5 bases and J shed 4 bases, with 12 bases lying between them. Per the germline V gene, CDR1 is SGHVS and CDR2 is FNYEAQ. The CDR3 DNA reads TGTGCCAGCAGCCCGGACGTGGGTTACAATGAGCAGTTCTTC. It specifies CASSPDVGYNEQFF.

V gene TRBV15 combines with J gene TRBJ2-1; unclear D gene. The CDR3 has 15 residues. The V and J ends lost 2 bases and 5 bases respectively, with 13 bases between them. CDR1 is LNHNV and CDR2 is YYDKDF in the germline V gene (reference sequence). The CDR3 DNA reads as TGTGCCACCAGCAGAAACCCCGGCTGGGACAATGAGCAGTTCTTC. Encoded protein: CATSRNPGWDNEQFF.

The J gene is TRBJ2-3, the V gene TRBV6-4; D unclear. CDR1 is MRHNA, CDR2 SNTAGT, per germline. V dropped 2 bases and J dropped 4 bases, with 10 bases sitting between them. There are 14 residues in the CDR3. CDR3 sequence: CASSDDSFADTQYF. The CDR3 coding sequence is TGTGCCAGCAGTGACGATAGTTTTGCAGATACGCAGTATTTT.

This clonotype showed up just a few times. The chain uses TRBV28 and TRBJ1-5; a weak D match, TRBD1 (6 bases). The CDR3 contains 15 residues. CDR1 is MDHEN and CDR2 is SYDVKM in the germline V gene. The V and J ends lost 5 bases and 4 bases respectively, with 15 bases between them. Here the CDR3 reads CASSRPWTANQPQHF. The CDR3 nucleotides are TGTGCCAGCAGTCGTCCTTGGACAGCAAATCAGCCCCAGCATTTT.

The rearrangement links TRBV3-1 to TRBJ1-1; 8 bases match TRBD1. CDR1 and CDR2 from the germline V gene are LGHDT and YNNKEL (reference sequence). Losses at the gene ends were 1 base for V and 1 base for J; bases not matched to a gene: 2. The CDR3 spans 15 residues. The chain's CDR3 is CASSQAGTGNTEAFF. The DNA for the CDR3 is TGTGCCAGCAGCCAAGCCGGGACAGGGAACACTGAAGCTTTCTTT. The full variable domain, completed using reference TRBV3-1 and TRBJ1-1, is DTAVSQTPKYLVTQMGNDKSIKCEQNLGHDTMYWYKQDSKKFLKIMFSYNNKELIINETVPNRFSPKSPDKAHLNLHINSLELGDSAVYFCASSQAGTGNTEAFFGQGTRLTVV.

This chain connects TRBV6-2 or TRBV6-3 to TRBJ1-5, with D unclear. Germline V gene sequence: CDR1 MNHEY, CDR2 SVGEGT. The CDR3 consists of 14 residues. The V gene lost 8 bases and the J gene lost 3 bases, with 14 bases spanning the gap. CDR3 sequence reads: CASGSWSSNQPQHF. The CDR3 DNA sequence: TGTGCCAGCGGATCCTGGTCATCCAATCAGCCCCAGCATTTT.

This clonotype came up many times. The chain employs TRBV6-1 and TRBJ1-1, with 7 bases lining up with TRBD1. Germline CDR1 is MNHNS and CDR2 is SASEGT. J gave up 4 bases and V 9 bases, and 11 bases lay outside the gene matches. The CDR3 covers 14 residues. CDR3 DNA: TGTGCCAGTATCCCGGGACAGTGGGGCACTGAAGCTTTCTTT. Protein sequence: CASIPGQWGTEAFF.

The gene calls are TRBV28 and TRBJ1-5, with TRBD1 matching 11 bases. In germline, CDR1 is MDHEN, CDR2 SYDVKM. The CDR3 length is 14 residues. Unmatched junction bases numbered 4, after V lost 6 bases and J lost 6 bases. The CDR3 here is CASSWTGGIQPQHF. The CDR3 nucleotides are TGTGCCAGCAGCTGGACAGGGGGCATTCAGCCCCAGCATTTT.

Many counts were recorded for this clonotype. The chain recombines TRBV27 with TRBJ2-3; 10 nucleotides agree with TRBD2. Germline-derived CDR1 and CDR2 are MNHEY and SMNVEV (reference sequence). J gave up 5 bases and V 1 base, and 15 bases lay outside the gene matches. CDR3 length: 19 residues. CDR3 nucleotides: TGTGCCAGCAGTTTATATGCTGTGGCAAGCGGGGGGGCAAGAGATACGCAGTATTTT. Translating it yields CASSLYAVASGGARDTQYF.

This clonotype has at least ten counts. The chain combines TRBV21-1 with TRBJ1-6. TRBV21-1 is shown as a pseudogene. The CDR3 consists of 14 residues. CDR3 sequence: CAGRRKTYNSPLHF. The CDR3 DNA sequence: TGTGCCGGACGTAGAAAAACCTATAATTCACCCCTCCACTTT.

The chain joins TRBV7-2 to TRBJ2-7, with unresolved D. V dropped 4 bases and J dropped 7 bases, with 11 bases sitting between them. Germline V gene sequence: CDR1 SGHTA, CDR2 FQGNSA. This CDR3 is built from 12 residues. The CDR3 here is CASSSGPGEQYF. The CDR3 coding sequence is TGTGCCAGCAGCTCCGGACCTGGGGAGCAGTACTTC.

There are many counts of this clonotype. The J gene is TRBJ2-3, the V gene TRBV7-9, with 10 bases fitting TRBD1. The V and J ends lost 4 bases and 4 bases, in that order; junction bases with no gene match: 8. Germline loops: CDR1 SEHNR, CDR2 FQNEAQ (reference sequence). The CDR3 has 16 amino acids. The CDR3 sequence: CASSSTLGQGSDTQYF. The DNA for the CDR3 is TGTGCCAGCAGCTCAACCCTGGGACAGGGGTCAGATACGCAGTATTTT.

This clonotype was picked up many times. The rearrangement uses TRBV7-6 and TRBJ1-1; 8 bases agree with TRBD1. CDR3 size: 18 residues. The V segment lost 1 base and the J segment 4 bases; nucleotides outside the gene matches: 14. CDR1 is SGHVS and CDR2 is FNYEAQ in the germline V gene. This CDR3 reads CASSLGRPGQVSLTEAFF. CDR3 nucleotides: TGTGCCAGCAGCTTAGGACGACCGGGACAGGTGTCTCTCACTGAAGCTTTCTTT.